The rows below give T cell receptor beta chains drawn from one sample of a study of T cells after yellow fever vaccination. TCRdb analysed the 5' RACE reads with MiXCR anew, one entry per CDR3 protein. The profile shows more than 65,000 distinct CDR3 sequences, 7.3% of them singletons. The sequencing used CD8+ T cells sorted from PBMCs, collected less than 11 days after the first yellow fever vaccination. These receptors were collected from a man younger than 35 who received the YFV17D yellow fever vaccine. Each CDR3 is given with its conserved first and last residue. A D gene is named only where the DNA matches it firmly. Size tells how often a clone was seen (once, few, many) or the class of an expanded clone, and some rows leave it out.

j_call d_call v_call clone_size cdr3_aa cdr3_nt
TRBJ2-3 TRBD2 TRBV20-1 - CSARDRSGGGTFTDTQYF TGCAGTGCTAGAGATCGGAGCGGGGGAGGCACATTCACAGATACGCAGTATTTT
TRBJ2-3 TRBD1 TRBV6-5 few CASSYGGTGEVTDTQYF TGTGCCAGCAGTTACGGGGGGACAGGGGAAGTCACAGATACGCAGTATTTT
TRBJ1-2 - TRBV7-2 many CASSLLGDLYTF TGTGCCAGCAGCTTACTGGGGGACCTCTACACCTTC
TRBJ1-5 TRBD1 TRBV28 few CASRTAGQGVWNQPQHF TGTGCCAGCCGTACCGCGGGACAGGGCGTTTGGAATCAGCCCCAGCATTTT
TRBJ2-5 - TRBV29-1 few CSVESLSGETQYF TGCAGCGTTGAAAGCCTATCGGGGGAGACCCAGTACTTC
TRBJ2-2 - TRBV11-2 few CASSLTAVGTGELFF TGTGCCAGCAGCTTGACAGCCGTGGGCACCGGGGAGCTGTTTTTT
TRBJ2-3 - TRBV6-4 many CASSDGGASDTQYF TGTGCCAGCAGTGACGGGGGGGCCTCAGATACGCAGTATTTT
TRBJ2-3 - TRBV10-3 many CAISEVGGPDTQYF TGTGCCATCAGTGAGGTGGGGGGGCCAGATACGCAGTATTTT
TRBJ2-1 - TRBV11-2 many CASRAESSYNEQFF TGTGCCAGCAGAGCGGAGAGCTCCTACAATGAGCAGTTCTTC
TRBJ2-3 TRBD2 TRBV24-1 few CATSGRTSGGGDTQYF TGTGCCACCAGTGGCAGGACTAGCGGGGGTGGAGATACGCAGTATTTT
TRBJ1-2 - TRBV28 many CASSPLGSNYGYTF TGTGCCAGCAGCCCGCTGGGGTCTAACTATGGCTACACCTTC
TRBJ2-5 - TRBV6-2/TRBV6-3 - CVSSSGETQYF TGTGTCAGCAGTTCGGGAGAGACCCAGTACTTC
TRBJ1-2 TRBD1 TRBV27 many CASSLSPDRAGGYTF TGTGCCAGCAGTTTATCCCCGGACAGGGCTGGGGGCTACACCTTC
TRBJ1-5 - TRBV12-3/TRBV12-4 - CASRQGLSNQPQHF TGTGCCAGCAGACAGGGATTGAGCAATCAGCCCCAGCATTTT
TRBJ2-5 - TRBV4-2 - CASSQDPTEETQYF TGTGCCAGCAGCCAAGATCCGACGGAAGAGACCCAGTACTTC
TRBJ2-2 - TRBV9 - CASSVENNRFSGELFF TGTGCCAGCAGCGTAGAAAACAATAGATTTTCCGGGGAGCTGTTTTTT
TRBJ2-1 TRBD1 TRBV11-2 many CASSHPTGLHEQFF TGTGCCAGCAGCCACCCGACAGGGCTGCATGAGCAGTTCTTC
TRBJ2-1 - TRBV9 - CASSVVYNEQFF TGTGCCAGCAGCGTAGTATACAATGAGCAGTTCTTC
TRBJ1-5 - TRBV6-1 many CASSAGAGQPQHF TGTGCCAGCAGTGCGGGGGCTGGCCAGCCCCAGCATTTT
TRBJ2-3 - TRBV6-2/TRBV6-3 many CASSGVPDSTDTQYF TGTGCCAGCAGCGGAGTTCCTGACAGCACAGATACGCAGTATTTT
TRBJ2-5 TRBD2 TRBV5-5 few CASSLAGSGEETQYF TGTGCCAGCAGCTTGGCCGGTAGCGGGGAAGAGACCCAGTACTTC
TRBJ2-7 - TRBV27 many CASSSGGNSYEQYF TGTGCCAGCAGTTCTGGGGGCAACTCCTACGAGCAGTACTTC
TRBJ2-3 TRBD2 TRBV12-3/TRBV12-4 few CASTRLAGGETDTQYF TGTGCCAGCACCAGACTAGCGGGGGGAGAAACAGATACGCAGTATTTT
TRBJ1-1 - TRBV9 many CASSAGTEAFF TGTGCCAGCAGCGCCGGCACTGAAGCTTTCTTT
TRBJ2-5 TRBD2 TRBV12-3/TRBV12-4 many CASSLGGGVQETQYF TGTGCCAGCAGTTTAGGCGGGGGGGTTCAAGAGACCCAGTACTTC
TRBJ2-1 - TRBV4-1 - CASSEGQLTMINEQFF TGCGCCAGCAGCGAAGGACAGCTTACAATGATCAATGAGCAGTTCTTC
TRBJ2-3 - TRBV29-1 - CSAGPDGFSTDTQYF TGCAGCGCCGGACCAGACGGCTTTAGCACAGATACGCAGTATTTT
TRBJ2-3 TRBD2 TRBV12-3/TRBV12-4 few CASSSPTSGGPDGDTQYF TGTGCCAGCAGTTCCCCGACTAGCGGGGGGCCCGACGGGGATACGCAGTATTTT
TRBJ2-7 - TRBV12-3/TRBV12-4 many CASSNQEGYEQYF TGTGCCAGCAGTAATCAGGAGGGATACGAGCAGTACTTC
TRBJ2-5 TRBD1 TRBV7-9 few CASSVTGQEAQYF TGTGCCAGCAGCGTCACTGGACAGGAGGCCCAGTACTTC
TRBJ1-5 - TRBV5-6 many CASTWGGGNQPQHF TGTGCCAGCACCTGGGGAGGGGGCAATCAGCCCCAGCATTTT
TRBJ2-3 TRBD1 TRBV12-3/TRBV12-4 many CASRQGAQTDTQYF TGTGCCAGCAGGCAGGGGGCGCAGACAGATACGCAGTATTTT
TRBJ2-1 - TRBV2 many CASSDLGSGYNEQFF TGTGCCAGCAGTGATTTGGGGAGCGGCTACAATGAGCAGTTCTTC
TRBJ2-5 - TRBV9 many CASSVVWGQTQYF TGTGCCAGCAGCGTAGTGTGGGGGCAGACCCAGTACTTC
TRBJ1-1 - TRBV19 few CASSFDASNTEAFF TGTGCCAGTAGTTTCGACGCGTCGAACACTGAAGCTTTCTTT
TRBJ2-7 - TRBV7-9 few CASSYRVPGEQYF TGTGCCAGCAGCTACAGGGTTCCCGGCGAGCAGTACTTC
TRBJ1-5 - TRBV5-5 - CASSFGPDNQPQHF TGTGCCAGCAGCTTTGGGCCGGACAATCAGCCCCAGCATTTT
TRBJ2-3 - TRBV5-1 - CASSFEGSPTQYF TGCGCCAGCAGCTTCGAGGGGTCACCTACGCAGTATTTT
TRBJ2-3 TRBD2 TRBV28 few CASSLVMHSAGARDTQYF TGTGCCAGCAGTTTAGTTATGCATTCAGCGGGGGCCAGGGATACGCAGTATTTT
TRBJ1-2 - TRBV28 few CASSFGAIGPGDNTYTF TGTGCCAGCAGTTTCGGGGCTATAGGACCGGGAGATAACACCTACACCTTC
TRBJ2-7 TRBD1 TRBV27 few CASSYGDRGYEQYF TGTGCCAGCAGCTACGGGGACAGGGGATACGAGCAGTACTTC
TRBJ2-1 TRBD2 TRBV12-3/TRBV12-4 - CTSSLSAGPPDGGSEQFF TGTACCAGCAGTTTATCGGCAGGACCTCCGGACGGGGGGTCGGAGCAGTTCTTC
TRBJ1-5 TRBD1 TRBV7-9 many CASSLAETGSPMAQHF TGTGCCAGCAGCTTAGCGGAGACAGGGAGCCCAATGGCCCAGCATTTT
TRBJ2-1 TRBD1 TRBV7-6 - CASSAGTGNYNEQFF TGTGCCAGCTCGGCCGGGACAGGGAATTACAATGAGCAGTTCTTC
TRBJ2-1 TRBD1 TRBV24-1 - CATSDRQGSSYNEQFF TGTGCCACCAGTGACCGACAGGGAAGCTCCTACAATGAGCAGTTCTTC
TRBJ2-5 - TRBV9 many CASSGEEVGAWNQETQYF TGTGCCAGCAGCGGGGAGGAAGTCGGGGCCTGGAACCAAGAGACCCAGTACTTC
TRBJ2-1 - TRBV4-2 many CASKGPRHNEQFF TGTGCCAGCAAGGGCCCTAGGCACAATGAGCAGTTCTTC
TRBJ1-1 - TRBV2 - CASRDSTGGTEAFF TGTGCCAGCAGGGACAGTACCGGGGGCACTGAAGCTTTCTTT
TRBJ1-1 - TRBV4-1 many CASSATGNTEAFF TGCGCCAGCAGCGCGACAGGGAACACTGAAGCTTTCTTT
TRBJ2-3 TRBD2 TRBV11-2 many CASSLVYLAGGLADTQYF TGTGCCAGCAGCTTAGTTTATCTAGCGGGGGGGCTAGCAGATACGCAGTATTTT
TRBJ2-1 TRBD1 TRBV7-9 few CASSKRPDRDHEQFF TGTGCCAGCAGCAAAAGGCCCGACAGGGACCATGAGCAGTTCTTC
TRBJ1-4 - TRBV19 - CASSIVGLGEKLFF TGTGCCAGTAGTATAGTCGGGTTGGGTGAAAAACTGTTTTTT
TRBJ2-1 - TRBV7-9 many CASSLVGEDEQFF TGTGCCAGCAGCTTAGTGGGAGAAGATGAGCAGTTCTTC